This T cell receptor (beta chain) comes out of a study of CD8 T cells in Susac syndrome. Background on the study: The Susac syndrome patients that were sequenced included five or six with active disease and under ten in remission. Patients with Susac syndrome were therapy-naive, on corticosteroids, or on intravenous immunoglobulin alone at the time that blood was drawn. Study observations and caveats: Clonal expansion of Susac CD8+ cells peaked in TEMRA cells, and it also peaked in active patients.

Comments on this clonotype: Its antigen remains unidentified.

From blood CD8+ and CD4+ T cells, TCR beta sequences were generated. Reverse transcription used about 0.5 to 1 ug RNA and random hexamers. TCRdb reprocessed the immunoSEQ multiplex PCR reads with MiXCR, giving one entry per CDR3 protein. There are approximately 190,000 distinct CDR3 sequences in the sample; approximately 95% occur only once, and around 0.16% lies in the top ten. The CDR3 consists of 12 residues. Trimming cost V 3 bases and J 2 bases, with 8 bases left between them. Per the germline V gene, CDR1 is DFQATT and CDR2 is SNEGSKA (reference sequence). This TCR derives from a human donor with Susac syndrome. Material for sequencing was CD8+ T cells from PBMCs. This rearrangement joins TRBV20-1 to TRBJ2-7, with no clear D. The chain's CDR3 is CSASQRAYEQYF. As DNA, the CDR3 is TGCAGTGCTAGTCAGCGAGCCTACGAGCAGTACTTC.